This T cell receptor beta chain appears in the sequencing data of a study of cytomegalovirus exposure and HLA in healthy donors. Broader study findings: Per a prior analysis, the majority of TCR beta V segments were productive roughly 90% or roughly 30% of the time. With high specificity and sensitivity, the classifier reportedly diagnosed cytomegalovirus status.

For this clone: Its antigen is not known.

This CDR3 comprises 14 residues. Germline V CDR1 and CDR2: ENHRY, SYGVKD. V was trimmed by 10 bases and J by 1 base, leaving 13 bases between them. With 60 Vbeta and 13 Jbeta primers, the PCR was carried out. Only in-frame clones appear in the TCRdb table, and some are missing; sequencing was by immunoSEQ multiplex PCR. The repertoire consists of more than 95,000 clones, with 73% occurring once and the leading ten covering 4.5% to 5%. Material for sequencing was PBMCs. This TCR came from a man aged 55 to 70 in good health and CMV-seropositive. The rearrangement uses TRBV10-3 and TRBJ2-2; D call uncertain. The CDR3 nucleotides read TGTGCCAGCACAAACACCCGGAACACCGGGGAGCTGTTTTTT. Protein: CASTNTRNTGELFF.